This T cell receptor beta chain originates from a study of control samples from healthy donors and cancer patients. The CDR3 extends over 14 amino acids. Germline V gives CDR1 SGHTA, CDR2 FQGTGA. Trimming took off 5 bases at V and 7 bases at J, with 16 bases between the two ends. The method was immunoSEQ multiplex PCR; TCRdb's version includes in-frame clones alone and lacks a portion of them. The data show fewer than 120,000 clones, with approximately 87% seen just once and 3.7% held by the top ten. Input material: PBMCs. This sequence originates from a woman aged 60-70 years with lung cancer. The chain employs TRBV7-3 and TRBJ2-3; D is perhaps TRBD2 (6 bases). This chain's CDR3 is CASSRERSGHTQYF. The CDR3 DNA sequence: TGTGCCAGCAGCCGAGAGCGGAGCGGGCATACGCAGTATTTT.